The clone carrying this T cell receptor beta chain came up a few times. Its specificity is unknown. No patient had received any treatment before thyroid surgery. This sample was included in a study of metastatic and nonmetastatic thyroid tumors. Study summary: Repertoire comparisons spanned blood and tumor or nodule tissue from malignant and benign thyroid patients. Regarding the study as a whole: Within blood and tumor, benign nodules reportedly had significantly lower TCR beta diversity than malignant thyroid tumors did.

The germline V gene encodes CDR1 DFQATT and CDR2 SNEGSKA (reference sequence). The CDR3 consists of 16 residues. Unmatched junction bases numbered 15, after V lost 6 bases and J lost 5 bases. Original processing notes: Building a distant-metastasis classifier for papillary thyroid cancer drew on CDR3 differences across clinicopathological groups. TCRdb re-processed the PCR reads through MiXCR. TCRdb assigned the V and J calls; the authors' analysis was not used. This table holds approximately 30,000 clones, approximately 19% found once. Specimen: blood. This clonotype was obtained from a female donor with papillary thyroid cancer or a benign thyroid nodule (not recorded which). Some clones in this sample may be carry-over from other donors' samples. The chain employs TRBV20-1 and TRBJ2-7; 11 bases map to TRBD2. For the CDR3, the DNA is TGCAGTGCCCATCCGACTAGCGGGAACATAGGCCACGAGCAGTACTTC. Translating gives CSAHPTSGNIGHEQYF.